Shown below are 22 T cell receptor beta chains from a single sample sequenced in a study of T cells in Graves' hyperthyroidism and ophthalmopathy. Researchers amplified the TCR beta CDR3 regions from RNA transcripts. During a first-round RT-PCR of the TCR CDR3, the HTBI primer set was used. A single record per CDR3 protein comes from TCRdb applying MiXCR to the multiplex PCR reads. The sample consists of around 500,000 distinct CDR3 sequences, around 15% of them appearing once. The sample taken for sequencing was blood. These receptors were obtained from a woman aged 40-49 years with Graves' hyperthyroidism.

This clonotype was seen a few times. The rearrangement uses TRBV19 and TRBJ1-5; 7 bases line up with TRBD1. J gave up 2 bases and V 6 bases, and 7 bases lay outside the gene matches. Germline CDR1 LNHDA, CDR2 SQIVND (reference sequence). This CDR3 spans 15 amino acids. CDR3 sequence reads: CASRLFTGGNQPQHF. DNA of the CDR3: TGTGCCAGTAGGCTCTTCACAGGGGGCAATCAGCCCCAGCATTTT.

V usage is TRBV3-1 and J usage is TRBJ1-3; D is perhaps TRBD1 (5 bases). The ends were cut back, 0 bases at V and 0 bases at J, with 15 bases in the middle. Germline-derived CDR1 and CDR2 are LGHDT and YNNKEL (reference sequence). The CDR3 sequence is 18 residues long. As DNA, the CDR3 is TGTGCCAGCAGCCAAGATATCCGTGGGGGGGACTCTGGAAACACCATATATTTT. Translating gives CASSQDIRGGDSGNTIYF.

This clonotype has only a few counts. CDR3 sequence: CATSEPAGGTSDSNEQFF. The CDR3 DNA reads as TGTGCCACCAGTGAACCTGCTGGGGGGACGTCGGACTCCAATGAGCAGTTCTTC. This chain links TRBV24-1 with TRBJ2-1; weak D call: TRBD2 (6 bases). Germline assignment: CDR1 KGHDR and CDR2 SFDVKD. The CDR3 runs to 18 residues. Trimming removed 4 bases at V and 6 bases at J, with 24 bases between.

At least ten counts were recorded for this clonotype. This chain links TRBV7-9 with TRBJ1-1; maybe TRBD1 (5 bases). The V end was cut by 5 bases, the J end by 3 bases, with 13 bases between. From germline, CDR1 is SEHNR and CDR2 FQNEAQ (reference sequence). The CDR3 spans 14 residues. For the CDR3, the DNA is TGTGCCAGCAGCGTAGACCTAGGGGACACTGAAGCTTTCTTT. Amino acid sequence: CASSVDLGDTEAFF.

V is TRBV20-1 and J is TRBJ1-6, with 10 bases that match TRBD1. From germline, CDR1 is DFQATT and CDR2 SNEGSKA (reference sequence). The trim removed 3 bases at V and 7 bases at J, leaving 6 bases unmatched. The CDR3 has 15 residues. CDR3 sequence: CSARDRGGTNSPLHF. The CDR3 bases are TGCAGTGCTAGGGACAGGGGGGGTACAAATTCACCCCTCCACTTT.

This clonotype was counted between two and nine times. The chain carries TRBV5-1 and TRBJ2-1; no definite D call. Germline V CDR1 and CDR2: SGHRS, YFSETQ. The CDR3 is 15 residues long. V lost 4 bases and J 0 bases, leaving 11 bases between the germline ends. DNA of the CDR3: TGCGCCAGCAGCCTAGAAGCGCGCTCCTACAATGAGCAGTTCTTC. Translating it yields CASSLEARSYNEQFF.

The chain uses TRBV10-3 and TRBJ1-3; D possibly corresponds to TRBD1 (5 bases). There are 14 residues in the CDR3. The V end lost 6 bases, the J end lost 0 bases, and 9 bases lay between the germline ends. Germline CDR1 reads ENHRY; CDR2 reads SYGVKD. The DNA for the CDR3 is TGTGCCATCAGATCCGGGACCTCTGGAAACACCATATATTTT. This gives the protein CAIRSGTSGNTIYF.

This clonotype has ten or more counts. V is TRBV6-1 and J is TRBJ2-7, with D possibly called TRBD1 or TRBD2 (5 bases each). Germline-derived CDR1 and CDR2 are MNHNS and SASEGT. The length of the CDR3 is 15 residues. V dropped 5 bases and J dropped 2 bases, with 16 bases sitting between them. CDR3 in amino acids: CASSSPRDGAYEQYF. The CDR3 DNA follows: TGTGCCAGCAGTTCCCCCCGGGACGGAGCCTACGAGCAGTACTTC.

This clonotype was seen repeatedly, ten times or more. The gene calls are TRBV12-3 or TRBV12-4 and TRBJ2-6; D gene ambiguous. The CDR3 spans 13 residues. V dropped 9 bases and J dropped 1 base, with 7 bases sitting between them. Here the CDR3 DNA reads TGTGCCAGTTACCTATCTGGGGCCAACGTCCTGACTTTC. It codes for CASYLSGANVLTF.

This clonotype was seen a few times. The chain is built from TRBV5-1 and TRBJ2-3; the D gene is possibly TRBD1 (5 bases). The CDR3 contains 15 residues. From germline, CDR1 is SGHRS and CDR2 YFSETQ. V dropped 0 bases and J dropped 2 bases, with 10 bases sitting between them. This CDR3 reads CASSLGQGNTDTQYF. The DNA for the CDR3 is TGCGCCAGCAGCTTGGGTCAGGGAAACACAGATACGCAGTATTTT.

This clonotype was seen ten or more times. This sequence joins TRBV27 and TRBJ2-7, with TRBD1 as a possible D gene (5 bases). This CDR3 has 14 amino acids. With 2 bases removed from V and 0 bases from J, the gap between germline ends came to 8 bases. Per germline, CDR1 MNHEY and CDR2 SMNVEV (reference sequence). DNA of the CDR3: TGTGCCAGCAGTTTAATTAGGGGCTCCTACGAGCAGTACTTC. Translation: CASSLIRGSYEQYF.

This clonotype showed up many times. The CDR3 nucleotides read TGTGCCAGCACAGGGGAAGTATTAGGCAATGAGCAGTTCTTC. Translated, it gives CASTGEVLGNEQFF. The V gene is TRBV2, the J gene TRBJ2-1; D is possibly TRBD1 (6 bases). In germline, CDR1 is SNHLY, CDR2 FYNNEI. Between the trimmed V and J ends, which lost 7 bases and 6 bases, there was a span of 16 bases. The CDR3 is made up of 14 amino acids.

This clonotype appeared many times. The chain recombines TRBV28 with TRBJ1-3, with D possibly being TRBD1 (5 bases). CDR1 MDHEN and CDR2 SYDVKM come from the germline V gene. Deletions cut 1 base from V and 4 bases from J, with 17 bases between. The CDR3 is 17 residues long. This CDR3 is CASSLLGRQGQGNTIYF. The CDR3 bases are TGTGCCAGCAGTTTATTGGGACGGCAGGGTCAGGGAAACACCATATATTTT.

This clonotype was seen ten or more times. This CDR3 is CASSLVHIRGPYGGELFF. CDR3 DNA: TGTGCCAGCAGCTTAGTTCATATCAGGGGGCCTTACGGCGGGGAGCTGTTTTTT. V gene TRBV11-3 combines with J gene TRBJ2-2; 8 nucleotides agree with TRBD1. The CDR3 sequence is 18 residues long. J lost 7 bases, V lost 1 base, and 14 bases had no gene match. Germline values: CDR1 SGHNT, CDR2 YENEEA.

This clonotype was picked up many times. V usage is TRBV5-1 and J usage is TRBJ2-1, with 8 bases fitting TRBD1. Germline assignment: CDR1 SGHRS and CDR2 YFSETQ. The V and J ends lost 3 bases and 6 bases, in that order; junction bases with no gene match: 5. CDR3 length equals 14 residues. CDR3 DNA: TGCGCCAGCAGCTCAACCCAGGGGGCCAATGAGCAGTTCTTC. Translation gives CASSSTQGANEQFF.

Only a few counts were recorded for this clonotype. The chain has TRBV14 and TRBJ2-5; D is unclear. Trimming left V 4 bases short and J 1 base short, with 10 bases between. The length of the CDR3 is 14 residues. Germline V gene data show CDR1 as SGHDN and CDR2 as FVKESK. CDR3 protein: CASSPYSTQETQYF. CDR3 sequence (DNA): TGTGCCAGCAGCCCCTATTCCACCCAAGAGACCCAGTACTTC.

At least ten counts were recorded for this clonotype. The chain joins TRBV12-3 or TRBV12-4 to TRBJ1-2; 7 bases line up with TRBD1. V dropped 6 bases and J dropped 2; count of bases not matched to a gene: 9. The CDR3 contains 15 residues. CDR3 in DNA: TGTGCCAGCAGCACAGTAGGCAGGGGGAACTATGGCTACACCTTC. The encoded protein is CASSTVGRGNYGYTF.

This clonotype was seen at least ten times. This chain joins TRBV7-2 and TRBJ2-4, with 9 bases lining up with TRBD1. The V and J ends lost 6 bases and 7 bases, in that order; junction bases with no gene match: 4. Germline V gene data show CDR1 as SGHTA and CDR2 as FQGNSA. The CDR3 runs to 13 residues. The CDR3 DNA sequence: TGTGCCAGCAGTACAGGGGGCGGCAACATTCAGTACTTC. Amino acids: CASSTGGGNIQYF.

This clonotype was counted ten times or more. V usage is TRBV7-9 and J usage is TRBJ2-2, with D perhaps matching TRBD2 (6 bases). This CDR3 comprises 14 residues. V was trimmed by 5 bases and J by 5 bases, leaving 12 bases between them. The germline V gene has CDR1 SEHNR and CDR2 FQNEAQ (reference sequence). Here the CDR3 DNA reads TGTGCCAGCAGCGAACTTGGGGGGACCGGGGAGCTGTTTTTT. Amino acid sequence: CASSELGGTGELFF. Drawing the rest from reference TRBV7-9 and TRBJ2-2, the complete variable domain is DTGVSQNPRHKITKRGQNVTFRCDPISEHNRLYWYRQTLGQGPEFLTYFQNEAQLEKSRLLSDRFSAERPKGSFSTLEIQRTEQGDSAMYLCASSELGGTGELFFGEGSRLTVL.

This clonotype has ten or more counts. The gene calls are TRBV11-2 and TRBJ2-3, with 9 bases matching TRBD2. Germline trimming cut 5 bases from V and 2 bases from J; bases unmatched to any gene: 5. The CDR3 loop spans 15 amino acids. Germline V lookup: CDR1 SGHAT, CDR2 FQNNGV. CDR3 in DNA: TGTGCCAGCAGCGTAGCGGGAGCCCCCACAGATACGCAGTATTTT. Protein sequence: CASSVAGAPTDTQYF.

Ten or more counts support this clonotype. This CDR3 reads CASSERLAGGADTQYF. CDR3 nucleotides: TGTGCCAGCAGCGAGCGGCTAGCGGGAGGCGCGGATACGCAGTATTTT. The gene calls are TRBV7-2 and TRBJ2-3; 11 bases line up with TRBD2. CDR3 length equals 16 residues. Germline V gives CDR1 SGHTA, CDR2 FQGNSA. Losses at the gene ends were 5 bases for V and 6 bases for J; bases not matched to a gene: 10.

The table lists this clonotype with many counts. This chain uses TRBV7-8 with TRBJ2-3; TRBD2 aligns across 10 bases. Germline V gene data show CDR1 as SGHVS and CDR2 as FQNEAQ. The V and J ends lost 5 bases and 3 bases, in that order; junction bases with no gene match: 8. The CDR3 has 16 amino acids. The CDR3 bases are TGTGCCAGCAGCCTGTCTCTGACTAGCGGGACAGATACGCAGTATTTT. Encoded protein: CASSLSLTSGTDTQYF.